This T cell receptor (beta chain) came from a study of blood T cell repertoires in COVID-19 (dated by TCRdb to 2020 to 2021). Regarding the study in general: Collaborator samples came from the United States, Italy and Spain and covered acute and convalescent phases of COVID-19. Nearly every sample came with metadata listing a de-identified subject ID, COVID-19 status, age in years and sex. The samples were drawn from the first 160 participants of the ongoing ImmuneRACE study and from 950 to 1,500 subjects provided by 6 global collaborators. The material from the prospective study consisted of cDNA or gDNA derived from T cells, B-cell-depleted T cells, or PBMCs. The repertoires were made available in a free public database intended to serve as a resource for research on the immune response to SARS-CoV-2. HLA class I and class II types, where available, came from metadata supplied by the sample provider rather than from assay-based typing. Subjects who had been exposed to COVID-19, were actively infected with it, or had recovered from it provided the deeply sampled blood TCRbeta repertoires that made up the dataset.

TCRbeta CDR3 regions were amplified from genomic DNA by means of the immunoSEQ Assay, a bias-controlled multiplex PCR. The paper's data handling went like this. The number of nucleated cells in each sample was estimated from the amplification of reference gene primers within the assay. To quantify the absolute abundance of each unique TCRbeta CDR3 rearrangement, sequence reads were collapsed and filtered. Productive Simpson clonality was computed per sample as the square root of Simpson's diversity index over productive rearrangements. This is the immuneACCESS table as TCRdb keeps it, with only in-frame sequences that have V and J called. A part of the clones is gone; compared with another copy, unresolved V genes explain less than half, and the rest is unexplained. The V and J calls and clone size were taken over from that table, and D and trimming were inferred from the DNA. In this sample the table shows roughly 35,000 clones, approximately 72% of which occur a single time. Approximately 40% of the sample is in the top ten clones.

A word on this clone: Its target antigen remains unknown. No quality values exist for individual bases; no much larger clone is one base distant.

The investigation overall reported the following: The amount of clinical and demographic metadata varied by source and participant and was provided uncurated.

Collaborating institutions collected whole blood in K2EDTA tubes following their own protocols. For TCRbeta analysis, collaborator samples were shipped as frozen whole blood, as isolated PBMCs, or as DNA extracted from either sample type. Sequencing input: peripheral blood. The sequence was collected from a man older than 75 with acute or convalescent COVID-19.

CDR3 protein: CASSIREETQYF. The sequence in DNA is TGTGCCAGCAGTATACGGGAAGAGACCCAGTACTTC. The chain is assembled from TRBV2 and TRBJ2-5; the D gene lacks a confident call. Cut back by 5 bases and 3 bases, the V and J ends lie 7 bases apart. Looking up the germline V gene yields CDR1 SNHLY and CDR2 FYNNEI. There are 12 amino acids in the CDR3, from cysteine to phenylalanine inclusive. Only the CDR3 part of the read is kept: 36 bases, read in frame from the first base.